Below, 3 T cell receptor beta chains from the same sample are listed, as sequenced in a study of T-cell memory formation after mild COVID-19. MiXCR, run by TCRdb on the 5' RACE reads, gives a single entry per CDR3 protein. The data contain 470,000 or so distinct CDR3 sequences, approximately 18% of them seen just once; the ten biggest clones take up 20% to 25%. The sample taken for sequencing was PBMCs or a T cell subset sorted from them (not recorded which). These receptors all stem from a man younger than 35 who had mild COVID-19 (a few samples of this study predate the infection). Cell type and time point are not known.

This clonotype was found many times. This rearrangement joins TRBV28 to TRBJ2-2, with D perhaps TRBD1 (7 bases). This CDR3 has 12 residues. The V end lost 10 bases, the J end lost 5 bases, and 11 bases lay between the germline ends. The germline gives CDR1 MDHEN, CDR2 SYDVKM. In DNA, the CDR3 is TGTGCCACCAGGGGGGAGACCGGGGAGCTGTTTTTT. Translating gives CATRGETGELFF.

The V and J genes are TRBV5-1 and TRBJ2-7; D tentatively fits TRBD1 or TRBD2 (5 bases each). The CDR3 consists of 15 residues. V lost 4 bases, J lost 3 bases, and 17 bases lay in between. Germline CDR1 SGHRS, CDR2 YFSETQ. CDR3 in amino acids: CASSPVVGGDYEQYF. The CDR3, as DNA: TGCGCCAGCAGCCCGGTGGTTGGGGGAGACTACGAGCAGTACTTC.

This chain connects TRBV6-5 to TRBJ2-7, with D possibly being TRBD2 (6 bases). The germline V and J ends were trimmed by 5 bases and 2 bases, with 16 bases remaining between them. The CDR3 runs to 15 residues. Germline V gene lookup returns CDR1 MNHEY and CDR2 SVGAGI. The CDR3 region is CASSPAGTATYEQYV. CDR3 coding DNA: TGTGCCAGCAGTCCGGCCGGGACTGCTACCTACGAGCAGTACGTC.